This is a list of T cell receptor beta chains from one sample in a study of shared clonotypes between healthy human individuals. Generated by immunoSEQ multiplex PCR, the TCRdb table keeps only in-frame clones and is missing some. In the table there are 2 million to 2.5 million clones, approximately 90% of which are singletons. The sequenced sample was naive CD4+ T cells from PBMCs. Receptor source: a man aged 18 to 29 in good health. Some clones in this sample may be carry-over from other donors' samples. Both conserved end residues are part of each CDR3. A D gene is named only where the DNA matches it firmly. The size of a clone is reported for some rows only, either as once, few or many, or as a class for expanded clones.

>TRBD2|TRBV9|NA|TRBJ2-5
TGTGCCAGCGAGCGGGATGGAGAGACCCAGTACTTC
CASERDGETQYF
>TRBD1|TRBV28|NA|TRBJ1-1
TGTGCCAGCACCTCCCCGGGACAGCCAACTGAAGCTTTCTTT
CASTSPGQPTEAFF
>NA|TRBV4-1|NA|TRBJ1-3
TGCGCCAGCAGCCAAGACTCCGACGGGCGCTCTGGAAACACCATATATTTT
CASSQDSDGRSGNTIYF
>NA|TRBV28|NA|TRBJ1-2
TGTGCCAGCAGACTGCACCAGTATGGCTACACCTTC
CASRLHQYGYTF
>TRBD2|TRBV28|NA|TRBJ2-1
TGTGCCAGCAGACGACCCCTAGCGGGTGTCTACAATGAGCAGTTCTTC
CASRRPLAGVYNEQFF
>NA|TRBV11-3|NA|TRBJ2-2
TGTGCCAGCAGTTCTGGACAGTGGGGCGGCACCGGGGAGCTGTTTTTT
CASSSGQWGGTGELFF
>TRBD2|TRBV14|NA|TRBJ2-5
TGTGCCAGCAGCCAAGTAGCGGGATCCGAGACCCAGTACTTC
CASSQVAGSETQYF
>TRBD2|TRBV30|NA|TRBJ2-5
TGTGCCTGGAGTGGGCTAGCGGGAGAGACCCAGTACTTC
CAWSGLAGETQYF
>NA|TRBV11-3|NA|TRBJ2-1
TGTGCCAGCAGTTTTAGGGGGGGCAATGAGCAGTTCTTC
CASSFRGGNEQFF
>TRBD1|TRBV10-1|NA|TRBJ2-5
TGCGCCAGCAGTGGGGCCGGGACAGACCAAGAGACCCAGTACTTC
CASSGAGTDQETQYF
>NA|TRBV7-8|NA|TRBJ2-2
TGTGCCAGCAGCTTAGGAGTCCCGAGGACCGGGGAGCTGTTTTTT
CASSLGVPRTGELFF
>NA|TRBV7-9|NA|TRBJ1-4
TGTGCCAGCAGCTTAGGCGACAGGACTAATGAAAAACTGTTTTTT
CASSLGDRTNEKLFF
>NA|TRBV5-4|NA|TRBJ1-4
TGTGCCAGCAGCTTACAGGTTAATGAAAAACTGTTTTTT
CASSLQVNEKLFF
>TRBD2|TRBV5-1|NA|TRBJ2-5
TGCGCCAGCAGCGCCGGGACTAGCGGGATGGAGACCCAGTACTTC
CASSAGTSGMETQYF
>NA|TRBV19|NA|TRBJ2-7
TGTGCCAGTAGTTCAGGGGTCTACGAGCAGTACTTC
CASSSGVYEQYF
>NA|TRBV19|NA|TRBJ2-1
TGTGCCAGTAGTGGGTCTAGCAATTACAATGAGCAGTTCTTC
CASSGSSNYNEQFF
>TRBD1|TRBV7-9|NA|TRBJ2-7
TGTGCCAGCAACCAGATAGGGACAGCTACTTTCTACGAGCAGTACTTC
CASNQIGTATFYEQYF
>TRBD1|TRBV5-6|NA|TRBJ1-6
TGTGCCAGCAGCCCATCCGGGACAGGAGGTTCACCCCTCCACTTT
CASSPSGTGGSPLHF
>TRBD1|TRBV10-3|NA|TRBJ1-2
TGTGCCATCAGTGCTCAGGGGGCCCATGATGGCTACACCTTC
CAISAQGAHDGYTF
>NA|TRBV30|NA|TRBJ1-1
TGTGCCTGGAGTGTACTAATGGCGGCAGAGGGCTCGGATGAAGCTTTCTTT
CAWSVLMAAEGSDEAFF
>TRBD1|TRBV4-3|NA|TRBJ2-1
TGCGCCAGCAGCCAAGACAGGGGGAGAGTTTACAATGAGCAGTTCTTC
CASSQDRGRVYNEQFF
>NA|TRBV11-2|NA|TRBJ2-7
TGTGCCAGCAGCTTCCGCAGCGAGCAGTACTTC
CASSFRSEQYF
>TRBD2|TRBV28|NA|TRBJ2-7
TGTGCCAGCAGTCCAGGACTAGCGGGAGGCGGGATGTACGAGCAGTACTTC
CASSPGLAGGGMYEQYF
>NA|TRBV19|NA|TRBJ2-5
TGTGCCAGTAGTATCGGCGGAGTAAAAGAGACCCAGTACTTC
CASSIGGVKETQYF
>TRBD1|TRBV7-2|NA|TRBJ2-2
TGTGCCAGCAGCTTACGAGGGACAGGGGTAACCGGGGAGCTGTTTTTT
CASSLRGTGVTGELFF
>NA|TRBV19|few|TRBJ2-1
TGTGCCAGTAGTATAGCCCTACTAGCTGAGCAGTTCTTC
CASSIALLAEQFF
>NA|TRBV28|once|TRBJ1-2
TGTGCCAGCAGTTACCATGCCTATGGCTACACCTTC
CASSYHAYGYTF
>TRBD1|TRBV10-3|NA|TRBJ1-4
TGTGCCATCAGCCCGGGACAGTTGGGTGAAAAACTGTTTTTT
CAISPGQLGEKLFF
>NA|TRBV28|NA|TRBJ1-5
TGTGCCAGCAGTTCGGGAGGGGCTGACAATCAGCCCCAGCATTTT
CASSSGGADNQPQHF
>TRBD2|TRBV5-1|NA|TRBJ2-2
TGCGCCAGCAGCTTGAGAGGGACTAGCAACACCGGGGAGCTGTTTTTT
CASSLRGTSNTGELFF
>NA|TRBV6-1|few|TRBJ1-4
TGTGCCAGCCGACCCCTTTACAGAACCAATGAAAAACTGTTTTTT
CASRPLYRTNEKLFF
>NA|TRBV6-5|NA|TRBJ2-2
TGTGCCAGCAGTTCAGGGTCCGCGAACACCGGGGAGCTGTTTTTT
CASSSGSANTGELFF
>NA|TRBV30|few|TRBJ1-1
TGTGCCTGGGGTCCGGGACTAAACACTGAAGCTTTCTTT
CAWGPGLNTEAFF
>TRBD2|TRBV4-1|NA|TRBJ2-7
TGCGCCAGCAGCCTAGCGGGAGGTTATAACGAGCAGTACTTC
CASSLAGGYNEQYF
>TRBD1|TRBV2|NA|TRBJ2-1
TGTGCCAGCCACCCGGGACAGCTCTACAATGAGCAGTTCTTC
CASHPGQLYNEQFF
>TRBD1|TRBV2|few|TRBJ1-1
TGTGCCAGCAGGGGGGACAGGGGGAACACTGAAGCTTTCTTT
CASRGDRGNTEAFF
>TRBD2|TRBV27|NA|TRBJ2-7
TGTGCCAGCCGGGGCTTGGGGGCACCAGCGGGAGGTTACGAGCAGTACTTC
CASRGLGAPAGGYEQYF
>NA|TRBV6-6|NA|TRBJ1-1
TGTGCCAGCAGTTACGGAGTTGAAGCTTTCTTT
CASSYGVEAFF
>NA|TRBV18|NA|TRBJ2-5
TGTGCCAGCTCCCCGGGACTGGCAGAGACCCAGTACTTC
CASSPGLAETQYF
>NA|TRBV25-1|few|TRBJ1-1
TGTGCCAGCAGTGATCATTCCGGGAGGAACACTGAAGCTTTCTTT
CASSDHSGRNTEAFF
>TRBD2|TRBV6-5|NA|TRBJ2-2
TGTGCCAGCAGTTACAGGCCTAGCGGAAACACCGGGGAGCTGTTTTTT
CASSYRPSGNTGELFF
>NA|TRBV29-1|NA|TRBJ2-3
TGCAGCGTTCTTCAGGGAGCAGATACGCAGTATTTT
CSVLQGADTQYF
>TRBD1|TRBV27|NA|TRBJ1-5
TGTGCCAGCAGTTTTCAGGGGGACAGCAATCAGCCCCAGCATTTT
CASSFQGDSNQPQHF
>NA|TRBV20-1|NA|TRBJ1-1
TGCAGTGCTCGGGTGGACGCTGAAGCTTTCTTT
CSARVDAEAFF
>NA|TRBV5-1|once|TRBJ2-5
TGCGCCAGCAGCTTGGAGGACTACCAATCATGGGAGACCCAGTACTTC
CASSLEDYQSWETQYF
>TRBD1|TRBV19|NA|TRBJ1-1
TGTGCCAGTAGTATAGGGGACAGAGTGAACACTGAAGCTTTCTTT
CASSIGDRVNTEAFF
>NA|TRBV28|once|TRBJ2-3
TGTGCCACCGAGGGAGTCACAGATACGCAGTATTTT
CATEGVTDTQYF
>NA|TRBV5-4|NA|TRBJ2-7
TGTGCCAGCAGCTTGGGCGGGGGGGACAGGGGCGAGCAGTACTTC
CASSLGGGDRGEQYF
>NA|TRBV5-1|NA|TRBJ1-5
TGCGCCAGCAGCTTATCAGGGGTGGATCAGCCCCAGCATTTT
CASSLSGVDQPQHF
>NA|TRBV28|NA|TRBJ2-2
TGTGCCAGCAGTTTAACGGGCGACACCGGGGAGCTGTTTTTT
CASSLTGDTGELFF
>TRBD2|TRBV2|NA|TRBJ2-7
TGTGCCAGCCTCGCGGGACTAGCGGGAGGCTACGAGCAGTACTTC
CASLAGLAGGYEQYF
>NA|TRBV30|NA|TRBJ2-2
TGTGCCTGGAGTCCTAACGGACCGCCGAACACCGGGGAGCTGTTTTTT
CAWSPNGPPNTGELFF
>NA|TRBV11-2|NA|TRBJ2-3
TGTGCCAGCAGTACGACCGGCACAGATACGCAGTATTTT
CASSTTGTDTQYF
>NA|TRBV1|NA|TRBJ2-3
TGCACCAGCAGCCAAGATAATCTCGGACGGCACACAGATACGCAGTATTTT
CTSSQDNLGRHTDTQYF
>NA|TRBV28|NA|TRBJ2-2
TGTGCCAGCGGACAACATGCGAAAACCGGGGAGCTGTTTTTT
CASGQHAKTGELFF